This T cell receptor beta chain derives from a study of shared clonotypes between healthy human individuals. Measured with immunoSEQ multiplex PCR; TCRdb has only the in-frame clones, and not every one. This table has approximately 2.4 million clones, approximately 96% appearing once. Per the germline V gene, CDR1 is SGHKS and CDR2 is YYEKEE (reference sequence). The CDR3 length is 19 residues. Trimming took 0 bases from V and 0 from J; bases not matched to a gene: 9. V and J are TRBV5-5 and TRBJ1-2; TRBD1 matches at 12 bases. The specimen sequenced was naive CD4+ T cells sorted from blood. Described subset: CD45RA+ positively selected. The receptor was derived from a man aged 18 to 35 in good health. The CDR3 loop reads CASSLAPGQGALANYGYTF. The CDR3 DNA reads TGTGCCAGCAGCTTGGCCCCGGGACAGGGGGCCCTAGCTAACTATGGCTACACCTTC.